The clone carrying this T cell receptor beta chain occurred a few times. Its target is not known. This CDR3 comprises 16 residues. The junction had 10 bases not matched to a gene; V was cut back by 6 bases and J by 3 bases. The V gene's germline CDR1 is MGHRA and CDR2 YSYEKL. Clones were read by immunoSEQ multiplex PCR, and TCRdb kept only the in-frame ones, dropping some. The repertoire consists of 330,000 or so clones, with 85% to 90% occurring once and the leading ten covering roughly 6%. This record belongs to a study of Ad26.COV2.S vaccination and SARS-CoV-2 variants. Study as a whole: Intramuscular Ad26.COV2.S at 5x10^10 or 1x10^11 viral particles. Whole-study results and caveats: Once vaccination had occurred, spike-specific CD8+ and CD4+ T cell responses reportedly showed substantial breadth.

The sample's treatment: over 15 received Ad26.COV2.S at low or high dose, single or two shots; about 5 received placebo; per-sample allocation not given. The study sampled participants on day 63 after the first vaccine or placebo injection. Specimen: peripheral blood, collected in a trial of Ad26.COV2.S vaccine versus placebo. The clonotype comes from a person aged 18 to 59 who received the Ad26.COV2.S COVID-19 vaccine or a placebo. This chain joins TRBV4-1 and TRBJ2-7, with TRBD2 matching over 11 bases. The CDR3 is CASSRGRTSGRYEQYF. In nucleotides, the CDR3 is TGCGCCAGCAGTCGGGGCCGGACTAGCGGGCGCTACGAGCAGTACTTC.